This is a list of T cell receptor beta chains from one sample in a study of cytomegalovirus exposure and HLA in healthy donors. The data were produced by immunoSEQ multiplex PCR, yet TCRdb's version contains in-frame clones alone and is incomplete. Seen here are around 85,000 clones, approximately 69% observed once, and the top ten hold under 25%. Sequencing used PBMCs. Receptor source: a man aged 25-45 years in good health and CMV-seropositive. The CDR3 runs from the conserved cysteine through the conserved F or W. The D gene is left open where the match is weak. Not all rows give a size; the values are once, few, many and, for expanded clones, a class.

cdr3_nt: TGCGCCAGCAGTCCCGTCGGAGGACAGGGAGGAGAGACCCAGTACTTC
cdr3_aa: CASSPVGGQGGETQYF
clone_size: NA
d_call: TRBD1
v_call: TRBV23-1
j_call: TRBJ2-5

cdr3_nt: TGTGCCAGCTCTCCTAGGGAGAGCAATCAGCCCCAGCATTTT
cdr3_aa: CASSPRESNQPQHF
clone_size: NA
d_call: NA
v_call: TRBV18
j_call: TRBJ1-5

cdr3_nt: TGCGCCAGCAGCTTAGAAGGACTAGCGACGGATGAGCAGTTCTTC
cdr3_aa: CASSLEGLATDEQFF
clone_size: NA
d_call: TRBD2
v_call: TRBV5-1
j_call: TRBJ2-1

cdr3_nt: TGTGCCAGCAGTCCGCTAGAGGGAAGCAATCAGCCCCAGCATTTT
cdr3_aa: CASSPLEGSNQPQHF
clone_size: NA
d_call: NA
v_call: TRBV6-5
j_call: TRBJ1-5

cdr3_nt: TGCAGCGTACCCTACATGGGACTAGCGGGAGGACGCTCCTACAATGAGCAGTTCTTC
cdr3_aa: CSVPYMGLAGGRSYNEQFF
clone_size: NA
d_call: TRBD2
v_call: TRBV29-1
j_call: TRBJ2-1

cdr3_nt: TGTGCCAGTAGTAGGGGACTAGCTGACTCCTACAATGAGCAGTTCTTC
cdr3_aa: CASSRGLADSYNEQFF
clone_size: NA
d_call: TRBD2
v_call: TRBV19
j_call: TRBJ2-1

cdr3_nt: TGTGCCAGCAGCTTCAGCGGGGGGCCCCTCGTCGGGGAGCTGTTTTTT
cdr3_aa: CASSFSGGPLVGELFF
clone_size: NA
d_call: TRBD2
v_call: TRBV11-1
j_call: TRBJ2-2

cdr3_nt: TGTGCCAGCAGCTCGGGGACAGGGGTTACCGGGGAGCTGTTTTTT
cdr3_aa: CASSSGTGVTGELFF
clone_size: NA
d_call: TRBD1
v_call: TRBV5-4
j_call: TRBJ2-2

cdr3_nt: TGTGCCAGCACCTTCCCAGGGTCGCCGGCGATTTATGGCTACACCTTC
cdr3_aa: CASTFPGSPAIYGYTF
clone_size: NA
d_call: NA
v_call: TRBV28
j_call: TRBJ1-2

cdr3_nt: TGTGCCAGCAGCTTGGCGGGGGGTCAAGAGCAGTACTTC
cdr3_aa: CASSLAGGQEQYF
clone_size: NA
d_call: TRBD2
v_call: TRBV5-4
j_call: TRBJ2-7

cdr3_nt: TGTGCCAGCAGCTTACGACTAGCGGGGGGCCCAGATACGCAGTATTTT
cdr3_aa: CASSLRLAGGPDTQYF
clone_size: NA
d_call: TRBD2
v_call: TRBV7-3
j_call: TRBJ2-3

cdr3_nt: TGTGCCAGCAGGCCACCGGCGAGCGGGGGGGCCTGGGATACGCAGTATTTT
cdr3_aa: CASRPPASGGAWDTQYF
clone_size: NA
d_call: TRBD2
v_call: TRBV2
j_call: TRBJ2-3

cdr3_nt: TGTGCCAGCAGTTTAGGGAGGCTGGGGACCTACGAGCAGTACTTC
cdr3_aa: CASSLGRLGTYEQYF
clone_size: NA
d_call: NA
v_call: TRBV28
j_call: TRBJ2-7

cdr3_nt: TGCGCCAGCAGCTTGGTCACAGGGGAAGAGACCCAGTACTTC
cdr3_aa: CASSLVTGEETQYF
clone_size: once
d_call: TRBD1
v_call: TRBV5-1
j_call: TRBJ2-5

cdr3_nt: TGTGCCAGCAGCGTATATAGCGGAAGCTCCTACAATGAGCAGTTCTTC
cdr3_aa: CASSVYSGSSYNEQFF
clone_size: NA
d_call: NA
v_call: TRBV9
j_call: TRBJ2-1

cdr3_nt: TGTGCCAGCAGCCAAGATGGGGAGGGAGGGCCGCGAAATGAGCAGTTCTTC
cdr3_aa: CASSQDGEGGPRNEQFF
clone_size: NA
d_call: TRBD2
v_call: TRBV4-2
j_call: TRBJ2-1

cdr3_nt: TGTGCCAGCAGCTTAGGTGGGGGCAGCACTGAAGCTTTCTTT
cdr3_aa: CASSLGGGSTEAFF
clone_size: NA
d_call: NA
v_call: TRBV13
j_call: TRBJ1-1

cdr3_nt: TGTGCCAGCAGCTTAGGGGGAGGGCGGGCAGACTATGGCTACACCTTC
cdr3_aa: CASSLGGGRADYGYTF
clone_size: NA
d_call: NA
v_call: TRBV7-9
j_call: TRBJ1-2

cdr3_nt: TGCGCCAGCAGCACAAGATCCGGGACAGGGGCCACCGGGGAGCTGTTTTTT
cdr3_aa: CASSTRSGTGATGELFF
clone_size: NA
d_call: TRBD1
v_call: TRBV5-1
j_call: TRBJ2-2

cdr3_nt: TGTGCCAGCAGCCCAACAGGGCTCACTGAAGCTTTCTTT
cdr3_aa: CASSPTGLTEAFF
clone_size: few
d_call: NA
v_call: TRBV6-5
j_call: TRBJ1-1

cdr3_nt: TGTGCCAGCAGCCTTTACGGGCGAACGGGGGGAAACATTCAGTACTTC
cdr3_aa: CASSLYGRTGGNIQYF
clone_size: NA
d_call: TRBD2
v_call: TRBV9
j_call: TRBJ2-4

cdr3_nt: TGTGCCAGCAGTGAAGTGGGGGGACCTGAAGCTTTCTTT
cdr3_aa: CASSEVGGPEAFF
clone_size: NA
d_call: NA
v_call: TRBV6-1
j_call: TRBJ1-1

cdr3_nt: TGTGCCAGCAGCTCCGGACTAGCGGGAGGGGAAGAGACCCAGTACTTC
cdr3_aa: CASSSGLAGGEETQYF
clone_size: NA
d_call: TRBD2
v_call: TRBV9
j_call: TRBJ2-5

cdr3_nt: TGTGCCAGCAGGGGGACTAGCGAGTACGAGCAGTACTTC
cdr3_aa: CASRGTSEYEQYF
clone_size: NA
d_call: TRBD2
v_call: TRBV7-9
j_call: TRBJ2-7

cdr3_nt: TGTGCTAGCAGCTTTGGGGGTAGGGAGGGTGAGCAGTTCTTC
cdr3_aa: CASSFGGREGEQFF
clone_size: NA
d_call: TRBD2
v_call: TRBV7-7
j_call: TRBJ2-1

cdr3_nt: TGTGCCAGCAGTCCCCTCCCTGGCATCTCCTACGAGCAGTACTTC
cdr3_aa: CASSPLPGISYEQYF
clone_size: NA
d_call: NA
v_call: TRBV27
j_call: TRBJ2-7

cdr3_nt: TGTGCCAGCAGCGACAGGGGTGACACCATATATTTT
cdr3_aa: CASSDRGDTIYF
clone_size: NA
d_call: TRBD1
v_call: TRBV2
j_call: TRBJ1-3

cdr3_nt: TGTGCCAGCAGCCGCCGACAGGGGAGTGGAAACACCATATATTTT
cdr3_aa: CASSRRQGSGNTIYF
clone_size: NA
d_call: TRBD1
v_call: TRBV6-5
j_call: TRBJ1-3

cdr3_nt: TGTGCCAGCAGTGACTCCGGGACAGGGGAAATGAATGAGCAGTTCTTC
cdr3_aa: CASSDSGTGEMNEQFF
clone_size: few
d_call: TRBD1
v_call: TRBV6-4
j_call: TRBJ2-1

cdr3_nt: TGTGCCAGCAGGCGCGAGGGTTGGGGGAACACTGAAGCTTTCTTT
cdr3_aa: CASRREGWGNTEAFF
clone_size: NA
d_call: NA
v_call: TRBV7-9
j_call: TRBJ1-1

cdr3_nt: TGTGCCAGCAGCTTGATTCGTAGCGGGAGGCATCTTTCCTACGAGCAGTACTTC
cdr3_aa: CASSLIRSGRHLSYEQYF
clone_size: NA
d_call: TRBD2
v_call: TRBV11-1
j_call: TRBJ2-7

cdr3_nt: TGTGCCAGCAGCTTGGACATAGGGAATTCACCCCTCCACTTT
cdr3_aa: CASSLDIGNSPLHF
clone_size: NA
d_call: NA
v_call: TRBV7-9
j_call: TRBJ1-6

cdr3_nt: TGTGCCAGTAGTATAGAGAAGGGGAGGGAGACCCAGTACTTC
cdr3_aa: CASSIEKGRETQYF
clone_size: NA
d_call: NA
v_call: TRBV19
j_call: TRBJ2-5

cdr3_nt: TGTGCCAGCAGCTCAAGCGGGGCCTCCAATCAGCCCCAGCATTTT
cdr3_aa: CASSSSGASNQPQHF
clone_size: NA
d_call: NA
v_call: TRBV7-2
j_call: TRBJ1-5

cdr3_nt: TGTGCCAGCAGCCAAGTCGAGGCGGGGGCCGTAGCTTTCTTT
cdr3_aa: CASSQVEAGAVAFF
clone_size: NA
d_call: NA
v_call: TRBV14
j_call: TRBJ1-1

cdr3_nt: TGTGCCAGTAGCCTAGGCGGGGGGCAGGGCTCCAATCAGCCCCAGCATTTT
cdr3_aa: CASSLGGGQGSNQPQHF
clone_size: NA
d_call: NA
v_call: TRBV19
j_call: TRBJ1-5

cdr3_nt: TGTGCCAGCAGCTTAGCAGGCCGATCCACTAACAATGAGCAGTTCTTC
cdr3_aa: CASSLAGRSTNNEQFF
clone_size: NA
d_call: NA
v_call: TRBV7-2
j_call: TRBJ2-1

cdr3_nt: TGTGCCAGCAGCCCAGGAGGGGGGGCGGGCTCCTACGAGCAGTACTTC
cdr3_aa: CASSPGGGAGSYEQYF
clone_size: NA
d_call: NA
v_call: TRBV7-3
j_call: TRBJ2-7

cdr3_nt: TGTGCCAGCGGCCCGGGGGGTCTAAACGAGCAGTACTTC
cdr3_aa: CASGPGGLNEQYF
clone_size: NA
d_call: TRBD2
v_call: TRBV6-5
j_call: TRBJ2-7

cdr3_nt: TGCGCCAGCAGCCCAGGACTAGCGGGACCCACAGATACGCAGTATTTT
cdr3_aa: CASSPGLAGPTDTQYF
clone_size: NA
d_call: TRBD2
v_call: TRBV5-1
j_call: TRBJ2-3

cdr3_nt: TGCAGCGTTGAACCGGGACTGCAGCGGCACGAGCAGTTCTTC
cdr3_aa: CSVEPGLQRHEQFF
clone_size: medium-sized
d_call: NA
v_call: TRBV29-1
j_call: TRBJ2-1

cdr3_nt: TGTGCCAGCAGCTTTTTAGGGACTACTAAGACAGATACGCAGTATTTT
cdr3_aa: CASSFLGTTKTDTQYF
clone_size: NA
d_call: TRBD2
v_call: TRBV7-2
j_call: TRBJ2-3

cdr3_nt: TGTGCCAGCAGCTTCGGGGGGAGGGATGAGCAGTTCTTC
cdr3_aa: CASSFGGRDEQFF
clone_size: NA
d_call: TRBD2
v_call: TRBV7-8
j_call: TRBJ2-1

cdr3_nt: TGTGCCAGCAGCTTTCCCCCAGGGGGCGGTAATTCACCCCTCCACTTT
cdr3_aa: CASSFPPGGGNSPLHF
clone_size: NA
d_call: TRBD1
v_call: TRBV11-3
j_call: TRBJ1-6

cdr3_nt: TGTGCCAGCTCACCAATACAGGAGACTAACTATGGCTACACCTTC
cdr3_aa: CASSPIQETNYGYTF
clone_size: once
d_call: NA
v_call: TRBV18
j_call: TRBJ1-2

cdr3_nt: TGCGCCAGCAGCCAGAACTGGGGGGTGAACACTGAAGCTTTCTTT
cdr3_aa: CASSQNWGVNTEAFF
clone_size: NA
d_call: NA
v_call: TRBV4-3
j_call: TRBJ1-1

cdr3_nt: TGCGCCAGCAGCTTGCCCCGGGACAGGGTGAACACCGGGGAGCTGTTTTTT
cdr3_aa: CASSLPRDRVNTGELFF
clone_size: NA
d_call: TRBD1
v_call: TRBV5-1
j_call: TRBJ2-2

cdr3_nt: TGTGCCAGCAGCCCCGCCAGGTCCGACTATGGCTACACCTTC
cdr3_aa: CASSPARSDYGYTF
clone_size: few
d_call: NA
v_call: TRBV7-3
j_call: TRBJ1-2

cdr3_nt: TGTGCCTGGAGTCGGGGGGACGTAGGTTCCTACAATGAGCAGTTCTTC
cdr3_aa: CAWSRGDVGSYNEQFF
clone_size: NA
d_call: TRBD2
v_call: TRBV30
j_call: TRBJ2-1

cdr3_nt: TGTGCCAGCAGTGAACTAGCGGGAGGTCACAATGAGCAGTTCTTC
cdr3_aa: CASSELAGGHNEQFF
clone_size: NA
d_call: TRBD2
v_call: TRBV2
j_call: TRBJ2-1

cdr3_nt: TGCGCCAGCAGCCAAGGGAACAGGGGACTCTACGAGCAGTACTTC
cdr3_aa: CASSQGNRGLYEQYF
clone_size: few
d_call: NA
v_call: TRBV4-3
j_call: TRBJ2-7

cdr3_nt: TGTGCCAGCAGTTCTTCTAGGAGCAATCAGCCCCAGAATTTT
cdr3_aa: CASSSSRSNQPQNF
clone_size: few
d_call: NA
v_call: TRBV6-5
j_call: TRBJ1-5

cdr3_nt: TGCGCCAGCAGCCAGGGCAGCAAAAACATTCAGTACTTC
cdr3_aa: CASSQGSKNIQYF
clone_size: few
d_call: NA
v_call: TRBV4-3
j_call: TRBJ2-4

cdr3_nt: TGTGCCAGCAGTGAAGGGGCTGGCAATCAGCCCCAGCATTTT
cdr3_aa: CASSEGAGNQPQHF
clone_size: NA
d_call: NA
v_call: TRBV6-1
j_call: TRBJ1-5

cdr3_nt: TGCGCCAGCAGCCAAGATCTGGTACAGGCGAATGAAAAACTGTTTTTT
cdr3_aa: CASSQDLVQANEKLFF
clone_size: few
d_call: NA
v_call: TRBV4-3
j_call: TRBJ1-4

cdr3_nt: TGTGCCAGCAGCAAGACTAGTAATCGCGCAGATACGCAGTATTTT
cdr3_aa: CASSKTSNRADTQYF
clone_size: NA
d_call: NA
v_call: TRBV14
j_call: TRBJ2-3